The 29 T cell receptor beta chains reported below all come from one sample, sequenced in a study of brain T cells in children with intractable seizures. Only in-frame clones appear in the TCRdb table, and some are missing; sequencing was by immunoSEQ multiplex PCR. The data contain about 80,000 clones, 90% to 95% of them singletons. The source material was peripheral blood, sampled at surgery. These receptors were obtained from a girl aged 2 to 10 with Rasmussen encephalitis and intractable seizures.

V and J are TRBV29-1 and TRBJ2-1; 14 bases are shared with TRBD2. This CDR3 spans 17 amino acids. Per the germline V gene, CDR1 is SQVTM and CDR2 is ANQGSEA. Trimming cost V 8 bases and J 0 bases; bases outside gene matches: 9. CDR3 in DNA: TGCAGCTTCTGGACTAGCGGGAGGAGGAGCTCCTACAATGAGCAGTTCTTC. This encodes CSFWTSGRRSSYNEQFF.

The rearrangement uses TRBV2 and TRBJ2-2; weak D call: TRBD2 (5 bases). The germline CDR1 and CDR2 sequences are SNHLY and FYNNEI. V was pared by 4 bases and J by 2 bases, with 11 bases between. The CDR3 runs 15 residues. CDR3 bases: TGTGCCAGCAGTGGGTGGGCGGGTAACACCGGGGAGCTGTTTTTT. Amino acid sequence: CASSGWAGNTGELFF.

This clone was detected only once. This chain links TRBV19 with TRBJ2-2; a possible D gene is TRBD2 (6 bases). Trimming removed 9 bases from V and 3 bases from J, with 20 bases in between. Germline CDR1 reads LNHDA; CDR2 reads SQIVND (reference sequence). CDR3 size: 16 residues. This CDR3 is CASGDWLYGDTGELFF. As DNA, the CDR3 is TGTGCCAGCGGGGACTGGTTATATGGGGACACCGGGGAGCTGTTTTTT.

This chain uses TRBV5-1 with TRBJ2-2; D remains ambiguous. Between the trimmed V and J ends, which lost 3 bases and 1 base, there was a span of 7 bases. Germline values: CDR1 SGHRS, CDR2 YFSETQ. The CDR3 consists of 14 residues. The CDR3 sequence: CASSYLQNTGELFF. The CDR3 bases are TGCGCCAGCAGCTATCTACAGAACACCGGGGAGCTGTTTTTT. Full variable domain (rest looked up from reference TRBV5-1 and TRBJ2-2): KAGVTQTPRYLIKTRGQQVTLSCSPISGHRSVSWYQQTPGQGLQFLFEYFSETQRNKGNFPGRFSGRQFSNSRSEMNVSTLELGDSALYLCASSYLQNTGELFFGEGSRLTVL.

The V gene is TRBV19, the J gene TRBJ1-6; 7 bases match TRBD1. V dropped 5 bases and J dropped 10; count of bases not matched to a gene: 17. The CDR3 has 17 amino acids. Germline CDR1 reads LNHDA; CDR2 reads SQIVND (reference sequence). In DNA form, the CDR3 reads TGTGCCAGTAGTTGGGGCGACAGGGTGGCCCAACGCTCACCCCTCCACTTT. It translates to CASSWGDRVAQRSPLHF.

The DNA of the CDR3 is TGTGCCAGCAGCGTAGGGGTGTTGCGTAGCACAGATACGCAGTATTTT. As protein: CASSVGVLRSTDTQYF. This rearrangement joins TRBV9 to TRBJ2-3; no reliable D call. The V end lost 0 bases, the J end lost 0 bases, and 11 bases lay between the germline ends. Germline CDR1 is SGDLS and CDR2 is YYNGEE. This CDR3 contains 16 residues.

This chain joins TRBV24-1 and TRBJ2-1; a weak D match, TRBD2 (6 bases). The CDR3 contains 16 residues. Trimming took 9 bases from V and 6 from J, leaving 23 bases between them. In germline, CDR1 is KGHDR, CDR2 SFDVKD. CDR3 in DNA: TGTGCCACCCTCATTGGACTACAAAGGGCTCCCAATGAGCAGTTCTTC. Residues: CATLIGLQRAPNEQFF.

The V call is TRBV7-6, the J call TRBJ2-5; perhaps TRBD1 as D (5 bases). V was pared by 5 bases and J by 5 bases, with 12 bases between. Germline V gene lookup returns CDR1 SGHVS and CDR2 FNYEAQ. This CDR3 spans 13 amino acids. The CDR3 DNA follows: TGTGCCAGCAGCCCTACACCAGGGGAGACCCAGTACTTC. Its protein is CASSPTPGETQYF.

The chain carries TRBV21-1 and TRBJ2-2; the table's D call of TRBD2 was not tested on the DNA. TRBV21-1 is noted as a pseudogene. CDR3 length: 20 amino acids. Here the CDR3 DNA reads TGTGCCAGCAGCCCACGGACTAGCGGGGGGGCGCGGTGGGGCACCGGGGAGCTGTTTTTT. The encoded protein is CASSPRTSGGARWGTGELFF.

This clone appeared a few times. The chain has TRBV10-2 and TRBJ1-2; 7 bases agree with TRBD1. This CDR3 is built from 14 residues. In germline, CDR1 is WSHSY, CDR2 SAAADI. V lost 4 bases and J lost 5; bases outside the gene matches: 7. The CDR3 spells CASSGGTAQYGYTF. The CDR3 DNA follows: TGCGCCAGCAGTGGGGGGACAGCCCAGTATGGCTACACCTTC.

The J gene is TRBJ2-7, the V gene TRBV29-1; D uncertain. The CDR3 spans 10 residues. Trimming pared 4 bases from V and 0 bases from J, leaving 1 base between. Germline CDR1 is SQVTM and CDR2 is ANQGSEA. The CDR3 region has the DNA TGCAGCGTTGGCTCCTACGAGCAGTACTTC. Translating gives CSVGSYEQYF.

This chain links TRBV11-1 with TRBJ1-5; 8 bases are shared with TRBD1. This CDR3 contains 13 residues. Trimming cost V 5 bases and J 6 bases; bases outside gene matches: 3. CDR1 and CDR2 (germline): SGHAT, FQDESV (reference sequence). CDR3 sequence: CASSLDRVQPQHF. DNA for the CDR3: TGTGCCAGCAGCCTGGACAGGGTTCAGCCCCAGCATTTT.

This chain connects TRBV18 to TRBJ1-2, with TRBD1 matching over 9 bases. V lost 3 bases and J lost 6; bases outside the gene matches: 8. The CDR3 covers 15 residues. Germline CDR1 and CDR2: KGHSH and LQKENI. CDR3 in amino acids: CASSPGTGRSDGYTF. CDR3 coding DNA: TGTGCCAGCTCACCTGGGACAGGGCGGAGCGATGGCTACACCTTC.

This chain connects TRBV27 to TRBJ1-6; a weak D match, TRBD1 (5 bases). Per the germline V gene, CDR1 is MNHEY and CDR2 is SMNVEV (reference sequence). The CDR3 extends over 16 amino acids. Trimming stripped 6 bases from V and 2 bases from J, with 14 bases between. The CDR3 protein is CASSHPPQAYNSPLHF. DNA of the CDR3: TGTGCCAGCAGCCACCCGCCACAGGCCTATAATTCACCCCTCCACTTT.

This clone turned up a few times. This chain connects TRBV25-1 to TRBJ1-5, with a tentative D call TRBD1 (5 bases). Trimming took off 4 bases at V and 7 bases at J, with 14 bases between the two ends. The CDR3 spans 14 residues. CDR1 is MGHDK and CDR2 is SYGVNS in the germline V gene. The CDR3 region is CASSVSGINQPQHF. Here the CDR3 DNA reads TGTGCCAGCAGTGTGTCAGGGATTAACCAGCCCCAGCATTTT.

This clone came up once. The chain has TRBV28 and TRBJ1-4; 9 positions match TRBD1. V dropped 5 bases and J dropped 8; count of bases not matched to a gene: 6. Germline CDR1 MDHEN, CDR2 SYDVKM. The CDR3 has 14 amino acids. The CDR3 spells CASSADRGREKLFF. In DNA form, the CDR3 reads TGTGCCAGCAGTGCTGACAGGGGGAGGGAAAAACTGTTTTTT.

The chain is built from TRBV7-6 and TRBJ2-1, with TRBD2 matching 7 bases. The trim removed 7 bases at V and 7 bases at J, leaving 19 bases unmatched. Germline V CDR1 and CDR2: SGHVS, FNYEAQ. The CDR3 extends over 17 amino acids. CDR3 sequence (DNA): TGTGCCAGCACTCCATTATCCGGGGGAGGGCCTGAGAATGAGCAGTTCTTC. Its translation is CASTPLSGGGPENEQFF.

The chain employs TRBV14 and TRBJ2-3; D gene uncertain. There are 13 residues in the CDR3. V dropped 1 base and J dropped 2 bases, with 4 bases sitting between them. The germline V gene has CDR1 SGHDN and CDR2 FVKESK. CDR3 protein: CASSQVNTDTQYF. In DNA, the CDR3 is TGTGCCAGCAGCCAAGTCAACACAGATACGCAGTATTTT.

For the CDR3, the DNA is TGTGCCACCAGCTCGCAGAGCAGGGTTGGGACTGAAGCTTTCTTT. Translated: CATSSQSRVGTEAFF. The gene calls are TRBV15 and TRBJ1-1, with a possible D match to TRBD1 (5 bases). The V end was cut by 5 bases, the J end by 5 bases, with 18 bases between. The CDR3 is 15 amino acids. In germline, CDR1 is LNHNV, CDR2 YYDKDF (reference sequence).

The rearrangement joins TRBV19 to TRBJ2-5; possible D gene TRBD2, 6 bases. The germline V gene encodes CDR1 LNHDA and CDR2 SQIVND (reference sequence). V lost 3 bases and J lost 2, with 13 bases in between. The CDR3 spans 15 residues. The CDR3 reads CASSMSGLIQETQYF. CDR3 nucleotides: TGTGCCAGTAGTATGTCGGGACTGATTCAAGAGACCCAGTACTTC.

This rearrangement joins TRBV5-1 to TRBJ2-1, with TRBD2 matching over 16 bases. Germline V gene lookup returns CDR1 SGHRS and CDR2 YFSETQ. The CDR3 is made up of 17 amino acids. Trimming took 4 bases from V and 7 from J; bases not matched to a gene: 8. The CDR3, as DNA: TGCGCCAGCAGCGGTCCGGGACTAGCGGGAGGGGGGAATGAGCAGTTCTTC. Protein product: CASSGPGLAGGGNEQFF.

The chain combines TRBV11-2 with TRBJ2-5, with D perhaps matching TRBD1 or TRBD2 (5 bases each). The CDR3 is 14 amino acids. CDR1 and CDR2 (germline): SGHAT, FQNNGV. V dropped 5 bases and J dropped 2 bases, with 12 bases sitting between them. CDR3: CASSRRDPQETQYF. The CDR3 DNA reads as TGTGCCAGCAGCCGCCGGGACCCACAAGAGACCCAGTACTTC. The full variable domain, in which reference TRBV11-2 and TRBJ2-5 provide the parts outside the CDR3, is EAGVAQSPRYKIIEKRQSVAFWCNPISGHATLYWYQQILGQGPKLLIQFQNNGVVDDSQLPKDRFSAERLKGVDSTLKIQPAKLEDSAVYLCASSRRDPQETQYFGPGTRLLVL.

V gene TRBV28 combines with J gene TRBJ1-2; TRBD1 matches 10 bases. CDR3 size: 15 residues. With V trimmed by 7 bases and J by 5 bases, 10 bases remained unmatched. Per germline, CDR1 MDHEN and CDR2 SYDVKM. The CDR3 region is CASNPQGQGWYGYTF. The CDR3 DNA reads as TGTGCCAGCAACCCCCAGGGACAGGGGTGGTATGGCTACACCTTC.

V gene TRBV6-6 combines with J gene TRBJ1-1; tentatively, D is TRBD1 (5 bases). V lost 5 bases and J lost 0, with 10 bases in between. The germline CDR1 and CDR2 sequences are MNHNY and SVGAGI (reference sequence). This CDR3 has 14 amino acids. As DNA, the CDR3 is TGTGCCAGCAGTCAGACAGTCCTGAACACTGAAGCTTTCTTT. Amino acid sequence: CASSQTVLNTEAFF.

The rearrangement joins TRBV5-4 to TRBJ2-3, with a possible D match to TRBD1 (6 bases). Trimming pared 9 bases from V and 3 bases from J, leaving 20 bases between. Germline CDR1 SGHNT, CDR2 YYREEE (reference sequence). There are 15 residues in the CDR3. CDR3 loop: CATREGTMATDTQYF. The CDR3 DNA reads TGTGCCACCAGAGAGGGGACAATGGCGACAGATACGCAGTATTTT.

The chain uses TRBV2 and TRBJ1-5; the match to TRBD1 covers 8 bases. CDR1 is SNHLY, CDR2 FYNNEI, per germline. V was clipped by 7 bases and J by 0 bases; unmatched bases: 14. This CDR3 contains 18 residues. The CDR3 nucleotides are TGTGCCAGCAACATCGGGACAGGCGAGGGGTATAGCAATCAGCCCCAGCATTTT. Its protein product is CASNIGTGEGYSNQPQHF. Full variable domain (rest looked up from reference TRBV2 and TRBJ1-5): EPEVTQTPSHQVTQMGQEVILRCVPISNHLYFYWYRQILGQKVEFLVSFYNNEISEKSEIFDDQFSVERPDGSNFTLKIRSTKLEDSAMYFCASNIGTGEGYSNQPQHFGDGTRLSIL.

This chain uses TRBV28 with TRBJ2-1; D ambiguous. Germline CDR1 MDHEN, CDR2 SYDVKM. The ends were cut back, 7 bases at V and 2 bases at J, with 21 bases in the middle. The CDR3 totals 17 residues. The CDR3 protein is CASTRTSGLPPYNEQFF. The CDR3 DNA reads TGTGCCAGCACCCGAACCTCCGGTCTACCCCCCTACAATGAGCAGTTCTTC. The full variable domain, with the rest looked up from reference TRBV28 and TRBJ2-1, is DVKVTQSSRYLVKRTGEKVFLECVQDMDHENMFWYRQDPGLGLRLIYFSYDVKMKEKGDIPEGYSVSREKKERFSLILESASTNQTSMYLCASTRTSGLPPYNEQFFGPGTRLTVL.

The V gene is TRBV6-2 or TRBV6-3, the J gene TRBJ1-5; TRBD1 is a possible D gene (5 bases). The CDR3 consists of 15 residues. Germline assignment: CDR1 MNHEY and CDR2 SVGEGT. Trimming took off 2 bases at V and 3 bases at J, with 11 bases between the two ends. CDR3 nucleotides: TGTGCCAGCAGTTACCTCCGAGGGACCAATCAGCCCCAGCATTTT. Protein sequence: CASSYLRGTNQPQHF.

The V gene is TRBV9, the J gene TRBJ2-1; 8 bases are shared with TRBD2. Germline V gives CDR1 SGDLS, CDR2 YYNGEE. This CDR3 is built from 13 residues. The V segment lost 4 bases and the J segment 10 bases; nucleotides outside the gene matches: 7. The CDR3 protein is CASSPGLAREQFF. The CDR3 DNA is TGTGCCAGCAGCCCAGGACTAGCACGAGAGCAGTTCTTC. The full variable domain, its missing parts supplied by reference TRBV9 and TRBJ2-1, is DSGVTQTPKHLITATGQRVTLRCSPRSGDLSVYWYQQSLDQGLQFLIQYYNGEERAKGNILERFSAQQFPDLHSELNLSSLELGDSALYFCASSPGLAREQFFGPGTRLTVL.